One and the same sample provided the 12 T cell receptor beta chains below, sequenced in a study of beta chain features in type 1 diabetes. Study findings and constraints: All four CD4+ subsets from Type 1 diabetes patients carried moderately but significantly shorter TCRB CDR3s.

The whole isolated RNA underwent reverse transcription, so sequencing captured expressed TCRB transcripts. Method: immunoSEQ multiplex PCR; TCRdb's copy keeps in-frame clones and lacks some. The sample lists about 300,000 clones; less than 15% were seen once. These receptors' targets are unknown. The sequenced sample was naive CD4+ T cells from blood. The receptors stem from a woman aged 18-29 years with type 1 diabetes.

This clone was detected only a few times. This rearrangement joins TRBV30 to TRBJ1-3; 11 nucleotides align to TRBD1. The CDR3 is 13 residues long. Trimming removed 2 bases from V and 16 bases from J; junction bases left unmatched: 10. CDR1 is GTSNPN and CDR2 is SVGIG in the germline V gene (reference sequence). CDR3 bases: TGTGCCTGGAGTCCGGACAGGGGGCGCCCCCTCTATTTT. The encoded protein is CAWSPDRGRPLYF.

V is TRBV5-4 and J is TRBJ2-3, with 9 bases aligning to TRBD2. This CDR3 is 14 amino acids long. V was pared by 6 bases and J by 2 bases, with 4 bases of the junction left unmatched. The germline gives CDR1 SGHNT, CDR2 YYREEE (reference sequence). The CDR3 bases are TGTGCCAGCACGACTAGCGGATCCACAGATACGCAGTATTTT. It is translated as CASTTSGSTDTQYF.

The chain carries TRBV27 and TRBJ2-7; D ambiguous. Trimming shortened V by 7 bases and J by 7 bases, and 20 bases separated the two germline ends. Germline V CDR1 and CDR2: MNHEY, SMNVEV (reference sequence). The CDR3 loop spans 14 amino acids. The chain's CDR3 is CASNTRVTAVEQYV. The CDR3 nucleotides are TGTGCCAGCAATACCCGAGTGACTGCTGTAGAGCAGTACGTC.

The chain joins TRBV5-4 to TRBJ1-4; no clear D. CDR1 SGHNT and CDR2 YYREEE come from the germline V gene (reference sequence). This CDR3 comprises 13 residues. V was shortened by 1 base and J by 8 bases, with 9 bases between the two germline ends. The chain's CDR3 is CASSLPSQEKLFF. In DNA form, the CDR3 reads TGTGCCAGCAGCTTGCCGTCTCAGGAAAAACTGTTTTTT. Using reference TRBV5-4 and TRBJ1-4 for the parts outside the CDR3, the full variable domain is ETGVTQSPTHLIKTRGQQVTLRCSSQSGHNTVSWYQQALGQGPQFIFQYYREEENGRGNFPPRFSGLQFPNYSSELNVNALELDDSALYLCASSLPSQEKLFFGSGTQLSVL.

There are a few counts of this clone. The genes are TRBV28 and TRBJ1-2; D is unclear. CDR1 is MDHEN and CDR2 is SYDVKM in the germline V gene. This CDR3 comprises 12 residues. With 7 bases removed from V and 1 base from J, the gap between germline ends came to 7 bases. The CDR3 coding sequence is TGTGCCAGCAACCTCAGTAACTATGGCTACACCTTC. This translates into CASNLSNYGYTF.

This clone occurred a few times. The V gene is TRBV12-5, the J gene TRBJ2-5; possibly TRBD1 for D (6 bases). The CDR3 has 15 amino acids. The germline V gene encodes CDR1 LGHNT and CDR2 FRNRAP. V lost 7 bases and J 2 bases, leaving 17 bases between the germline ends. In nucleotides, the CDR3 is TGTGCTAGTGCTCCCATGGGGGCTAGTCAAGAGACCCAGTACTTC. It translates to CASAPMGASQETQYF.

This clone turned up a few times. This sequence joins TRBV5-1 and TRBJ2-1, with a weak D call TRBD2 (6 bases). Germline V gene data show CDR1 as SGHRS and CDR2 as YFSETQ. The CDR3 contains 14 residues. The V end lost 7 bases, the J end lost 5 bases, and 16 bases lay between the germline ends. CDR3: CASGWGTGNNEQFF. CDR3 in DNA: TGCGCCAGCGGGTGGGGGACTGGAAACAATGAGCAGTTCTTC. The complete variable domain, with remaining parts taken from reference TRBV5-1 and TRBJ2-1, reads KAGVTQTPRYLIKTRGQQVTLSCSPISGHRSVSWYQQTPGQGLQFLFEYFSETQRNKGNFPGRFSGRQFSNSRSEMNVSTLELGDSALYLCASGWGTGNNEQFFGPGTRLTVL.

This clone has a handful of counts. The chain joins TRBV5-1 to TRBJ2-2, with 14 bases fitting TRBD2. Germline values: CDR1 SGHRS, CDR2 YFSETQ. The CDR3 sequence is 16 residues long. V was clipped by 4 bases and J by 6 bases; unmatched bases: 5. The CDR3 loop is CASSPGTSGSAGELFF. The CDR3 coding sequence is TGCGCCAGCAGCCCCGGGACTAGCGGGAGCGCCGGGGAGCTGTTTTTT.

The chain couples TRBV6-5 to TRBJ2-4; D perhaps matches TRBD2 (5 bases). Trimming stripped 8 bases from V and 7 bases from J, with 12 bases between. This CDR3 spans 12 amino acids. Germline V gene data show CDR1 as MNHEY and CDR2 as SVGAGI. CDR3 coding DNA: TGTGCCAGCGGACGGCAGCGGAACATTCAGTACTTC. Encoded protein: CASGRQRNIQYF.

V and J are TRBV5-1 and TRBJ2-1; 10 bases are shared with TRBD2. The V gene end was trimmed by 5 bases and the J gene end by 8 bases; junction bases not matched to a gene: 13. CDR3 length equals 16 residues. The germline V gene encodes CDR1 SGHRS and CDR2 YFSETQ. The CDR3 spells CASSTPEVAGGDEQFF. DNA of the CDR3: TGCGCCAGCAGTACTCCGGAGGTAGCGGGGGGTGATGAGCAGTTCTTC.

This clone was seen more than once but under ten times. V usage is TRBV10-3 and J usage is TRBJ2-5; D may be TRBD2 (7 bases). The germline CDR1 and CDR2 sequences are ENHRY and SYGVKD. Trimming took 4 bases from V and 2 from J, leaving 17 bases between them. The CDR3 contains 16 residues. The CDR3 sequence: CAISAPGGGEQETQYF. The DNA of the CDR3 is TGTGCCATCAGTGCCCCGGGGGGCGGGGAACAAGAGACCCAGTACTTC.

J is TRBJ2-1 and V is TRBV11-2, with 10 bases that match TRBD2. In germline, CDR1 is SGHAT, CDR2 FQNNGV. V was clipped by 6 bases and J by 9 bases; unmatched bases: 8. This CDR3 has 14 amino acids. CDR3 residues: CASSFLAGDGEQFF. In DNA form, the CDR3 reads TGTGCCAGCAGTTTCCTAGCGGGGGACGGTGAGCAGTTCTTC.